This TCR beta chain was obtained from a study of T-cell reconstitution after alpha-beta-depleted transplantation in children. Unique molecular identifiers were built into the TCRbeta library. TCRdb redid the calling of the PCR reads with MiXCR, one entry per CDR3 protein. The sample holds 490,000 or so distinct CDR3 sequences, about an eighth seen once. In its sample, this clonotype was seen a few times. This CDR3 spans 13 amino acids. The germline gives CDR1 LGHNA, CDR2 YSLEER. V was trimmed by 0 bases and J by 4 bases, leaving 5 bases between them. The V and J genes are TRBV4-3 and TRBJ2-3; maybe TRBD2 (5 bases). This TCR was sampled from a human donor who donated a stem cell graft to a child with combined immunodeficiency. The sequenced sample was PBMCs from the stem cell graft donor, obtained from the stem cell graft. The CDR3 coding sequence is TGCGCCAGCAGCCAAGAAGCGGCAGATACGCAGTATTTT. It translates to CASSQEAADTQYF.